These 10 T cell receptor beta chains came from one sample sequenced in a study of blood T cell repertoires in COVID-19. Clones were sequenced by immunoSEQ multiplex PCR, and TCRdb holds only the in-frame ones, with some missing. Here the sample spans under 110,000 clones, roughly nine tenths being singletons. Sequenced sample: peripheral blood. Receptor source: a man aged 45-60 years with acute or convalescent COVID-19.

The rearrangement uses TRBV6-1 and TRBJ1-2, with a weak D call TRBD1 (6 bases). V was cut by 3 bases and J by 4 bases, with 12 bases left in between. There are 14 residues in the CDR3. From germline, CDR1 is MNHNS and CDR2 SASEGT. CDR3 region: CASSETGERYGYTF. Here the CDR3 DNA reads TGTGCCAGCAGTGAGACAGGTGAACGCTATGGCTACACCTTC.

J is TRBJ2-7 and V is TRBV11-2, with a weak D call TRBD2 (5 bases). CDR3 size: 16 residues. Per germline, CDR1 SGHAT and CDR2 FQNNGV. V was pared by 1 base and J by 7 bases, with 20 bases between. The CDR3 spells CASSLVEDGPLSEQYF. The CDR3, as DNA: TGTGCCAGCAGCTTAGTGGAGGACGGACCATTGAGTGAGCAGTACTTC.

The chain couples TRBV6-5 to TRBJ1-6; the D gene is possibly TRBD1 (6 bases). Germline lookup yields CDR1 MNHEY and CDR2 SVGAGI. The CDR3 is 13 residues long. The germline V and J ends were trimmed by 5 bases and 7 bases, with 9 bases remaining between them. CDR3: CASSRQGNSPLHF. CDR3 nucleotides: TGTGCCAGCAGTAGGCAGGGGAATTCACCCCTCCACTTT.

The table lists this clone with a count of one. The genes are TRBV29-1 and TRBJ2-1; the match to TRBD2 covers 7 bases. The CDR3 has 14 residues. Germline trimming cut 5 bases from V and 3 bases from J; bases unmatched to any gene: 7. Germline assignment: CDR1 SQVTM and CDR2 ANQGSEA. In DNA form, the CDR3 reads TGCAGCGTTCAACAGCGGGGCCTCTACAATGAGCAGTTCTTC. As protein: CSVQQRGLYNEQFF.

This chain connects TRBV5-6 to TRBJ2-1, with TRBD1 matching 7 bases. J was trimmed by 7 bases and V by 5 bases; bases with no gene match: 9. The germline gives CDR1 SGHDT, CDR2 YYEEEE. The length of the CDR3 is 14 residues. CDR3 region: CASSPQTGKNEQFF. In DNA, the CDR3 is TGTGCCAGCAGTCCCCAGACAGGGAAGAATGAGCAGTTCTTC. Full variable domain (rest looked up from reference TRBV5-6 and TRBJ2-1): DAGVTQSPTHLIKTRGQQVTLRCSPKSGHDTVSWYQQALGQGPQFIFQYYEEEERQRGNFPDRFSGHQFPNYSSELNVNALLLGDSALYLCASSPQTGKNEQFFGPGTRLTVL.

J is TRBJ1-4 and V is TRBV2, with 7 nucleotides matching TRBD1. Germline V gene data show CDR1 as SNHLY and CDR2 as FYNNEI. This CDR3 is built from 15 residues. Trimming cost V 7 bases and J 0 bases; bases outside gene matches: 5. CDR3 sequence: CASTGQKATNEKLFF. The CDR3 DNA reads TGTGCCAGCACGGGACAGAAGGCAACTAATGAAAAACTGTTTTTT.

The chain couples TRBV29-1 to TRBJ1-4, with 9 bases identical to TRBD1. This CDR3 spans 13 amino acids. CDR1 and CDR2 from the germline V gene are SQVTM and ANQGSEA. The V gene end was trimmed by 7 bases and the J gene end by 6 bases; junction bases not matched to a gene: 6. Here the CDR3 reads CSALTGGYEKLFF. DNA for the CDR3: TGCAGCGCCCTGACAGGGGGATATGAAAAACTGTTTTTT.

The CDR3 sequence: CASSLSAGGTPLHF. The CDR3 DNA reads TGTGCCAGCAGTTTATCAGCAGGGGGGACACCCCTCCACTTT. This chain uses TRBV27 with TRBJ1-6; 7 bases match TRBD1. With V trimmed by 0 bases and J by 11 bases, 4 bases remained unmatched. The CDR3 loop spans 14 amino acids. From germline, CDR1 is MNHEY and CDR2 SMNVEV (reference sequence).

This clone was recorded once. CDR3 bases: TGTGCCAGCAGCCAAGACTTTGGTGGCGGGCAGCCCCAGCATTTT. The encoded protein is CASSQDFGGGQPQHF. The chain carries TRBV3-1 (or the pseudogene TRBV3-2) and TRBJ1-5, with D unresolved. CDR1 is LGHDT and CDR2 is YNNKEL in the germline V gene (reference sequence). The CDR3 has 15 amino acids. The V end was cut by 0 bases, the J end by 7 bases, with 13 bases between.

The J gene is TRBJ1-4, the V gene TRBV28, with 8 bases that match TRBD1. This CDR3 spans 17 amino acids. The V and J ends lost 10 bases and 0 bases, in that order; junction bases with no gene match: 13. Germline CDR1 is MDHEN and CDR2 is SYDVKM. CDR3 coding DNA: TGTGCCATAACCCCCGCGACAGGGGCAGCAACTAATGAAAAACTGTTTTTT. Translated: CAITPATGAATNEKLFF.